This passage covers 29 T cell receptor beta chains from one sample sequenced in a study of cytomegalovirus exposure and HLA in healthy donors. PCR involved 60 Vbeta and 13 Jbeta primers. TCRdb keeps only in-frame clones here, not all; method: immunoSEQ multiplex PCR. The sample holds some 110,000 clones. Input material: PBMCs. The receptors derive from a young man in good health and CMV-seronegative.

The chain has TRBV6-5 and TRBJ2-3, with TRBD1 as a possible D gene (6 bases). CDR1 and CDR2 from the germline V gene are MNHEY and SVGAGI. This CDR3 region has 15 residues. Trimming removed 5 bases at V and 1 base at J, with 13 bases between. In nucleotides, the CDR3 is TGTGCCAGCAGTCCCCGGGCAGGGGGCACAGATACGCAGTATTTT. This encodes CASSPRAGGTDTQYF.

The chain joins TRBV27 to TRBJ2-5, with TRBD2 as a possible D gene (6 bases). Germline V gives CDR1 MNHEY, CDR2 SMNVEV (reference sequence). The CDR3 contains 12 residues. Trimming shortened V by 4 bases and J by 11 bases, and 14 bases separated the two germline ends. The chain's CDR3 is CASSWRGGVQYF. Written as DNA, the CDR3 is TGTGCCAGCAGTTGGAGGGGTGGTGTGCAGTACTTC.

The DNA of the CDR3 is TGTGCCAGCAGCCCCGGACAGCAGAGGACTGAAGCTTTCTTT. Protein sequence: CASSPGQQRTEAFF. The chain joins TRBV27 to TRBJ1-1; possible D gene TRBD1, 6 bases. This CDR3 is built from 14 residues. CDR1 MNHEY and CDR2 SMNVEV come from the germline V gene (reference sequence). The V gene lost 6 bases and the J gene lost 5 bases, with 16 bases spanning the gap.

The CDR3 here is CASSQDSLQGGGKLFF. The CDR3 DNA reads as TGCGCCAGCAGCCAAGATTCGTTACAGGGCGGTGGAAAACTGTTTTTT. The rearrangement joins TRBV4-3 to TRBJ1-4; D might be TRBD1 (6 bases). CDR3 size: 16 residues. V lost 0 bases and J lost 10, with 18 bases in between. CDR1 LGHNA and CDR2 YSLEER come from the germline V gene.

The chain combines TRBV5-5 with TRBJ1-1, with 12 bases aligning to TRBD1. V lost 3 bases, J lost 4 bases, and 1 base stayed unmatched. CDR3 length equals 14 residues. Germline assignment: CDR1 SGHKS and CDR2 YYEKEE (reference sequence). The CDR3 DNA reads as TGTGCCAGCAGCTCGGGACAGGGGGCCACTGAAGCTTTCTTT. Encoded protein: CASSSGQGATEAFF.

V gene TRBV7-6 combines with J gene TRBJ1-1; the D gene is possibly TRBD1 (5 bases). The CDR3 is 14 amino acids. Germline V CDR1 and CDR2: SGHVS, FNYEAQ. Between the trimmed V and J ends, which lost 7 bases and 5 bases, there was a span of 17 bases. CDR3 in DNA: TGTGCCAGCAAGAGGACGGGGGGAGGAACTGAAGCTTTCTTT. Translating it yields CASKRTGGGTEAFF.

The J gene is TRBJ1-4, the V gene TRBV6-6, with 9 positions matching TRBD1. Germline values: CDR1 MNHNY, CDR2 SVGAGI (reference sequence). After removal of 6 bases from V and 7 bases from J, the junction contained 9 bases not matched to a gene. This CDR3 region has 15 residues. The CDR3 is CASRQQGAQSEKLFF. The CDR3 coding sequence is TGTGCCAGCAGACAACAGGGGGCGCAGAGTGAAAAACTGTTTTTT.

Written as DNA, the CDR3 is TGTGCCAGCAGCTTAACAGGGCTTGGTGGAAACACCATATATTTT. It specifies CASSLTGLGGNTIYF. The V gene is TRBV7-2, the J gene TRBJ1-3; D perhaps matches TRBD1 (6 bases). This CDR3 contains 15 residues. Trimming took off 2 bases at V and 3 bases at J, with 11 bases between the two ends. Per the germline V gene, CDR1 is SGHTA and CDR2 is FQGNSA.

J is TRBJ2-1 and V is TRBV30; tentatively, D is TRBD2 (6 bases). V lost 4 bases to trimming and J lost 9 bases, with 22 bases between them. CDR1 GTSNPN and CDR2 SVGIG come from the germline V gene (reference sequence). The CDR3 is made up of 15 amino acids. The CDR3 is CAWNGVTDGRSEQFF. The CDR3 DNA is TGTGCCTGGAATGGAGTGACGGATGGGAGGAGTGAGCAGTTCTTC.

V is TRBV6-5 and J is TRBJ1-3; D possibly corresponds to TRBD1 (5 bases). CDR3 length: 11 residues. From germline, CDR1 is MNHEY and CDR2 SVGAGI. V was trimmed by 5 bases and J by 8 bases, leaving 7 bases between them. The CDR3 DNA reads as TGTGCCAGCAGTCAAGGGGACACCATATATTTT. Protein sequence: CASSQGDTIYF.

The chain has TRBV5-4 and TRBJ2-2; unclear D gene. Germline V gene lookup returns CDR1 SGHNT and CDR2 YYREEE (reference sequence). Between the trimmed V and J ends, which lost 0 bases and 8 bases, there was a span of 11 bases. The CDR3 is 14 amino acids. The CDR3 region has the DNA TGTGCCAGCAGCTTGGAGCCCGCGGCGGGGGAGCTGTTTTTT. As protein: CASSLEPAAGELFF.

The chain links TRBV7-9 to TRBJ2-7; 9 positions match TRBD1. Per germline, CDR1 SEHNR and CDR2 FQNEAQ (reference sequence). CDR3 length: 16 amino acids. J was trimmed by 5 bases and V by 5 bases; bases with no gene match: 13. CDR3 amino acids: CASSPLSGTGINEQYF. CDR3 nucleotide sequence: TGTGCCAGCAGCCCCCTTTCCGGGACAGGGATAAACGAGCAGTACTTC.

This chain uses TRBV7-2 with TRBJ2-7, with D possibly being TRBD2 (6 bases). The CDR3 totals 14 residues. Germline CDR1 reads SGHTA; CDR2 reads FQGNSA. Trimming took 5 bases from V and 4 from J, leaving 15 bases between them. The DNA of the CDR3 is TGTGCCAGCAGCCGGACTGGGGGGAGATACGAGCAGTACTTC. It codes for CASSRTGGRYEQYF.

Written as DNA, the CDR3 is TGCGCCAGCAGCCAGGGACAGGGGGCTACCTACCCCTACGAGCAGTACTTC. Residues: CASSQGQGATYPYEQYF. The V and J genes are TRBV4-1 and TRBJ2-7; 12 bases agree with TRBD1. The germline gives CDR1 MGHRA, CDR2 YSYEKL. This CDR3 spans 17 amino acids. V was pared by 3 bases and J by 2 bases, with 8 bases of the junction left unmatched.

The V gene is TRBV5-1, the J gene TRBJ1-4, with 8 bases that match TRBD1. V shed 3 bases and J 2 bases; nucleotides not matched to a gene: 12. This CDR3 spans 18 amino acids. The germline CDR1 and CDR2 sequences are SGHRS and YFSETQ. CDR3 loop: CASSYLPTGVTTNEKLFF. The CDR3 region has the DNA TGCGCCAGCAGCTACCTCCCGACAGGGGTGACTACTAATGAAAAACTGTTTTTT.

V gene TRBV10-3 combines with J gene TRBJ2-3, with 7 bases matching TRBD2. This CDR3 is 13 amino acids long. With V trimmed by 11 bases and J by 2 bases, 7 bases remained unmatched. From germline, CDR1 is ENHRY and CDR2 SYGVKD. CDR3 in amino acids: CASRAGFTDTQYF. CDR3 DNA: TGTGCCTCACGAGCGGGGTTCACAGATACGCAGTATTTT.

CDR3 protein: CATAAGDGYTF. CDR3 bases: TGTGCCACCGCGGCAGGGGATGGCTACACCTTC. The chain employs TRBV5-6 and TRBJ1-2; D perhaps matches TRBD1 (6 bases). The ends were cut back, 9 bases at V and 6 bases at J, with 12 bases in the middle. The CDR3 runs 11 residues. Germline CDR1 and CDR2: SGHDT and YYEEEE.

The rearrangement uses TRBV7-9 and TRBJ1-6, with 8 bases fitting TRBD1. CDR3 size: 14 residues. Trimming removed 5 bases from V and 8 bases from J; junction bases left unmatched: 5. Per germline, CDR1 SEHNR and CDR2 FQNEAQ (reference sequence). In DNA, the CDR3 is TGTGCCAGCAGCCCACAGGGGGTTGATTCACCCCTCCACTTT. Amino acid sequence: CASSPQGVDSPLHF.

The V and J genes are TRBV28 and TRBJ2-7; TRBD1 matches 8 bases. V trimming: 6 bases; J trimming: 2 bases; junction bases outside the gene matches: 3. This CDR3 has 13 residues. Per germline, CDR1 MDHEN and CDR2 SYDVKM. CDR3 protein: CASSPGGAYEQYF. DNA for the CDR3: TGTGCCAGCAGCCCAGGGGGCGCCTACGAGCAGTACTTC.

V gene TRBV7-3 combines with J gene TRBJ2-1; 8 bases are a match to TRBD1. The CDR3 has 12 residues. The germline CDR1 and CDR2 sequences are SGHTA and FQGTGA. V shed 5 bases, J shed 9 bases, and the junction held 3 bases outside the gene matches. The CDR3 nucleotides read TGTGCCAGCAGCCCGGACAGGGCTGAGCAGTTCTTC. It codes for CASSPDRAEQFF.

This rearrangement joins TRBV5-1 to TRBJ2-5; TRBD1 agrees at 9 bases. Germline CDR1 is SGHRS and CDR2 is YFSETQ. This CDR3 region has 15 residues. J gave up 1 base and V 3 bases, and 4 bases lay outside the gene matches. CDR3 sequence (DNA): TGCGCCAGCAGCTCTCAACAGGGGGCCCAAGAGACCCAGTACTTC. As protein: CASSSQQGAQETQYF.

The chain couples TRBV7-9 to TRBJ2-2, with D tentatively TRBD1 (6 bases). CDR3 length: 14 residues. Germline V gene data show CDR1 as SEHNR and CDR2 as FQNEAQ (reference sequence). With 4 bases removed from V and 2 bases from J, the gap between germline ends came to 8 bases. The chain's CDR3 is CASSSGVNTGELFF. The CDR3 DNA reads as TGTGCCAGCAGCTCAGGGGTAAACACCGGGGAGCTGTTTTTT. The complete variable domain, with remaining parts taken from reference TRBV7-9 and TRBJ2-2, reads DTGVSQNPRHKITKRGQNVTFRCDPISEHNRLYWYRQTLGQGPEFLTYFQNEAQLEKSRLLSDRFSAERPKGSFSTLEIQRTEQGDSAMYLCASSSGVNTGELFFGEGSRLTVL.

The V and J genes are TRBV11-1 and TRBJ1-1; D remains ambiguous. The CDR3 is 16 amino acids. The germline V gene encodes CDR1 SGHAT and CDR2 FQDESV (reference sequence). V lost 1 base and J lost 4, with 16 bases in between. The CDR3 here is CASSLGSGTVGTEAFF. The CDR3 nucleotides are TGTGCCAGCAGCTTAGGGTCAGGTACTGTCGGCACTGAAGCTTTCTTT.

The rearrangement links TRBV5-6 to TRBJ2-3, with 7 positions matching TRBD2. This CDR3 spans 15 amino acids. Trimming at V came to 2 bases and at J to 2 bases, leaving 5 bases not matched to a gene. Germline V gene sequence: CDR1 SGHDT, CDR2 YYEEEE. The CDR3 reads CASSFGRGYTDTQYF. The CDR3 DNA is TGTGCCAGCAGCTTCGGGCGGGGGTACACAGATACGCAGTATTTT.

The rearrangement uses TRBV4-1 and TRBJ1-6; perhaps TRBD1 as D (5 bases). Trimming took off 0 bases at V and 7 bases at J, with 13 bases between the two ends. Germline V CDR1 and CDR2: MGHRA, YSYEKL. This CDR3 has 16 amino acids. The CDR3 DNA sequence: TGCGCCAGCAGCCAAGATGGGGGGATAGGAAATTCACCCCTCCACTTT. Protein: CASSQDGGIGNSPLHF.

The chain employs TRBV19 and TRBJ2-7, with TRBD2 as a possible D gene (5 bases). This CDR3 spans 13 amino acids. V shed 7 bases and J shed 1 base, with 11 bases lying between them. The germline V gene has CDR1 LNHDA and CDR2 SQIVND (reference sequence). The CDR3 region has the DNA TGTGCCAGTAATGCAGGACTTTCCTACGAGCAGTACTTC. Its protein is CASNAGLSYEQYF.

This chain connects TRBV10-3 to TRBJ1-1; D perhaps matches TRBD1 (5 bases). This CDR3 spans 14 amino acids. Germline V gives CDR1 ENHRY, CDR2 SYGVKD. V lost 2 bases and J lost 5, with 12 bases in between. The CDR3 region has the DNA TGTGCCATCAGTGAGGTCCTCGGGGGAACTGAAGCTTTCTTT. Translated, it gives CAISEVLGGTEAFF.

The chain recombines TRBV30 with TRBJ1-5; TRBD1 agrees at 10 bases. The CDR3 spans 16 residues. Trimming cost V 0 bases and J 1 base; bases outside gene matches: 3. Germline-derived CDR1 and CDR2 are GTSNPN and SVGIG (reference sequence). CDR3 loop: CAWSVRTGGSNQPQHF. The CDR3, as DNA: TGTGCCTGGAGTGTACGGACAGGGGGAAGCAATCAGCCCCAGCATTTT.

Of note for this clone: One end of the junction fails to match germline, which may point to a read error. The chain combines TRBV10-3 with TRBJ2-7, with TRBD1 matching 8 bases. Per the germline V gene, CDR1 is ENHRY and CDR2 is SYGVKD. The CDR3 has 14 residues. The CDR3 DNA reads TGTGCCATCAGTCCTCGACAGGGGACCTACGGGCAGTACTTC. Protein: CAISPRQGTYGQYF.